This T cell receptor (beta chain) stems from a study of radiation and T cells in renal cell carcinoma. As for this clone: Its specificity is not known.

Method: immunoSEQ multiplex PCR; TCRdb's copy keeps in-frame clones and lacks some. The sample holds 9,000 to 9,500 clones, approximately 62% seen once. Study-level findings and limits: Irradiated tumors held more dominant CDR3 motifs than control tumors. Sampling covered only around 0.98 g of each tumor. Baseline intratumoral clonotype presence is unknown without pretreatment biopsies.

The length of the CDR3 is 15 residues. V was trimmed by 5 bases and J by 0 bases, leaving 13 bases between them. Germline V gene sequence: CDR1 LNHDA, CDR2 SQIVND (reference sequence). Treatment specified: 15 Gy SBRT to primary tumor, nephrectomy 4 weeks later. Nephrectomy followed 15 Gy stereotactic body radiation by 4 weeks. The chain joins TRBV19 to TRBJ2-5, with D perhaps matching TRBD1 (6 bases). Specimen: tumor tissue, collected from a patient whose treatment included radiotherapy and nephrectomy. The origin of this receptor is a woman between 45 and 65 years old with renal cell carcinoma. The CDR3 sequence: CASSPSTGYQETQYF. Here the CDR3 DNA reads TGTGCCAGTAGTCCCTCGACAGGTTACCAAGAGACCCAGTACTTC.